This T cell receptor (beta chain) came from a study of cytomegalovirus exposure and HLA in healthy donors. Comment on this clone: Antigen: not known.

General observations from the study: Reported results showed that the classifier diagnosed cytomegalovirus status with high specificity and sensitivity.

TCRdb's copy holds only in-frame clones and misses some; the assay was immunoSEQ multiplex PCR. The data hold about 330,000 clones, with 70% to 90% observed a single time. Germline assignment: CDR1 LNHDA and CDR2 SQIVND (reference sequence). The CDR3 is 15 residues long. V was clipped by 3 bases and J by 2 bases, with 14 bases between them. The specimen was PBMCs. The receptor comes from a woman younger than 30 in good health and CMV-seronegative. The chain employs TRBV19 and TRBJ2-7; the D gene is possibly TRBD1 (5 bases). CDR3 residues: CASSIYPGQTYEQYF. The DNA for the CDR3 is TGTGCCAGTAGTATCTATCCAGGGCAGACCTACGAGCAGTACTTC.